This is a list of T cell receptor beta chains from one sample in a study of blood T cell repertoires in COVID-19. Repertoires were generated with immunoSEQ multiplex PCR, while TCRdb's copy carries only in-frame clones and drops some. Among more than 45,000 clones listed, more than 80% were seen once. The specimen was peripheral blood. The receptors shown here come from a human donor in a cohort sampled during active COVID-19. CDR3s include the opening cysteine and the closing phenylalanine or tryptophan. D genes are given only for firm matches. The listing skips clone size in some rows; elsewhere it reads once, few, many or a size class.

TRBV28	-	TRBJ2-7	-	TGTGCCAGCAGTTCCCCCGGGGAACCGTCCTACGAGCAGTACTTC	CASSSPGEPSYEQYF
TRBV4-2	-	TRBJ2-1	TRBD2	TGTGCCAGCAGCCTACAATTTGCCGGGACTAGCGGGAGCCGGAGCTCCTACAATGAGCAGTTCTTC	CASSLQFAGTSGSRSSYNEQFF
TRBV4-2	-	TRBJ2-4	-	TGTGCCAGCAGCCAAGATCGGGGAGCCAAAAACATTCAGTACTTC	CASSQDRGAKNIQYF
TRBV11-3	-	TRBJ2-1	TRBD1	TGTGCCAGCAGCGGGACAGGGTACGATGAGCAGTTCTTC	CASSGTGYDEQFF
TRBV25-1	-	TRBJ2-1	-	TGTGCCAGCAGTGAAGTCTCCAGGATCAATGAGCAGTTCTTC	CASSEVSRINEQFF
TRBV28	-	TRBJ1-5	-	TGTGCCAGCAGGGGCCAGGGCCCTAATCAGCCCCAGCATTTT	CASRGQGPNQPQHF
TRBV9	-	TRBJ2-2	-	TGTGCCAGCAGCGTAGGAGGCGGGCCCACCGGGGAGCTGTTTTTT	CASSVGGGPTGELFF
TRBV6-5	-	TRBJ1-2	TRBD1	TGTGCCAGCAGTCTTATACAGACAGGGGTCTATGGCTACACCTTC	CASSLIQTGVYGYTF
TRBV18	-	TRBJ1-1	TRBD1	TGTGCCAGCTCGCCCGACAGGGGGCTGTGGGACACTGAAGCTTTCTTT	CASSPDRGLWDTEAFF
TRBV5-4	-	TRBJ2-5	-	TGTGCCAGCAGCTTTGGGGGGGCGGGAAGCCAAGAGACCCAGTACTTC	CASSFGGAGSQETQYF
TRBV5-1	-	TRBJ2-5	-	TGCGCCAGCAGCACCGGACAGCAAGAGACCCAGTACTTC	CASSTGQQETQYF
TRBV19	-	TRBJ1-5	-	TGTGCCAGTAGGTACGAGGAAAATCAGCCCCAGCATTTT	CASRYEENQPQHF
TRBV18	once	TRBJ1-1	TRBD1	TGTGCCAGCTGGACAGGGGAGGGCACTGAAGCTTTCTTT	CASWTGEGTEAFF
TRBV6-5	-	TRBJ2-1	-	TGTGCCAGCAGTTTCCGCAGTCCCTCCTTACAATATGAGCAGTTCTTC	CASSFRSPSLQYEQFF
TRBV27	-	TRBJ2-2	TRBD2	TGTGCCAGCAGTAGTTCTGGGAGGGCCGAAACCGGGGAGCTGTTTTTT	CASSSSGRAETGELFF
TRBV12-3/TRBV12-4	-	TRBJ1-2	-	TGTGCCAGCAGTTCAGCGAGGGCTGGTGGCTACACCTTC	CASSSARAGGYTF
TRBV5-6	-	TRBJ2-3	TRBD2	TGTGCCAGCAGCGGTGGACTAGCGGGAGGGGCTACGCAGTATTTT	CASSGGLAGGATQYF
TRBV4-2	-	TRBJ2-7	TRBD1	TGTGCCAGCAGCCAAGAGGGACAGGGGCTCTACGAGCAGTACTTC	CASSQEGQGLYEQYF
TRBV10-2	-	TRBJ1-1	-	TGCGCCAGCCGTAAGTGGGGGCAATTAAACACTGAAGCTTTCTTT	CASRKWGQLNTEAFF
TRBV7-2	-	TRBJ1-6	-	TGTGCCAGCAGCTTAGTCGGGGTTAAAAATGGTTCACCCCTCCACTTT	CASSLVGVKNGSPLHF
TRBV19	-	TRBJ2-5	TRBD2	TGTGCCAGTAGCCCCCGAGGCGGGGGGGAGACCCAGTACTTC	CASSPRGGGETQYF
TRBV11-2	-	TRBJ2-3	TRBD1	TGTGCCAGCAGCTACCGGGACAGGGCCGGGGGATTCACAGATACGCAGTATTTT	CASSYRDRAGGFTDTQYF
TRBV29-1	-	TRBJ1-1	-	TGCAGTGGACAAGGACCCAACACTGAAGCTTTCTTT	CSGQGPNTEAFF
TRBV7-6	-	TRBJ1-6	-	TGTGCCAGCAGTTATCGGGAGAGCTCCTATAATTCACCCCTCCACTTT	CASSYRESSYNSPLHF
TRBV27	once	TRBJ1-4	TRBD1	TGTGCCAGCAGTTTGGGACAGCGAAATGAAAAACTGTTTTTT	CASSLGQRNEKLFF
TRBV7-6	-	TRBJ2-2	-	TGTGCCAGCAGCCTACCTGGGAGGCCCAACACCGGGGAGCTGTTTTTT	CASSLPGRPNTGELFF